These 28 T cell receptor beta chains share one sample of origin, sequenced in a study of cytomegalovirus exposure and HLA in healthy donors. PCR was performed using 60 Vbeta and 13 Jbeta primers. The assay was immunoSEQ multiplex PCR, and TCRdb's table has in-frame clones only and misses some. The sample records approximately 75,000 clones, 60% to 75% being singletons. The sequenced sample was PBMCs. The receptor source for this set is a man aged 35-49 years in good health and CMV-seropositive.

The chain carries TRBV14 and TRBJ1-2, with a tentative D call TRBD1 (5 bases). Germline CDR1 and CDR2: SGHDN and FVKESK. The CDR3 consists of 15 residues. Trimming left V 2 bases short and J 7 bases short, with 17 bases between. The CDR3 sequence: CASSQSGTGPGGYTF. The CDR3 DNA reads TGTGCCAGCAGCCAATCAGGTACAGGTCCAGGTGGCTACACCTTC.

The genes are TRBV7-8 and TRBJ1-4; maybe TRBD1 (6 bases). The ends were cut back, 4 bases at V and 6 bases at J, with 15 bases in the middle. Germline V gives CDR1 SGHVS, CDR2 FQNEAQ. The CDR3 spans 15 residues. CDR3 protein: CASSSRTEQYEKLFF. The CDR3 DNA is TGTGCCAGCAGCTCGAGGACAGAGCAATATGAAAAACTGTTTTTT.

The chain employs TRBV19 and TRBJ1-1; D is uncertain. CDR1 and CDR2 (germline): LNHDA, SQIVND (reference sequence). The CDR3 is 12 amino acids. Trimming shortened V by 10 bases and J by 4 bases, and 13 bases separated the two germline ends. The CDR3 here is CATSPAGTEAFF. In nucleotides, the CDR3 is TGTGCCACCTCCCCCGCGGGCACTGAAGCTTTCTTT.

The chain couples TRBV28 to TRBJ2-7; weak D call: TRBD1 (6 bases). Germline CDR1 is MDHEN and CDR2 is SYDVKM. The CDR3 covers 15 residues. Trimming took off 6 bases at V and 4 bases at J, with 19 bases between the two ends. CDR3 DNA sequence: TGTGCCAGCAGCCCATCGGACAGCTCTTCTTACGAGCAGTACTTC. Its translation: CASSPSDSSSYEQYF.

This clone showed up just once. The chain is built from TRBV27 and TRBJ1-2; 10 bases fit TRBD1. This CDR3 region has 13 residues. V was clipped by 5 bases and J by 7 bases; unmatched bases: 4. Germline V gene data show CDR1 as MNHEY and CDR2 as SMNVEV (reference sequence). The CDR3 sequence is CASSTGTGVGYTF. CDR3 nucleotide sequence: TGTGCCAGCAGTACCGGGACAGGGGTTGGCTACACCTTC.

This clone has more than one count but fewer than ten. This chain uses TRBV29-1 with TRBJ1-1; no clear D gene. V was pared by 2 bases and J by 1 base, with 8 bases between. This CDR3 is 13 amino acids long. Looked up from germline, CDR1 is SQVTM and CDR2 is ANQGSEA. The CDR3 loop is CSVERVPNTEAFF. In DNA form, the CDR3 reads TGCAGCGTTGAACGGGTTCCGAACACTGAAGCTTTCTTT.

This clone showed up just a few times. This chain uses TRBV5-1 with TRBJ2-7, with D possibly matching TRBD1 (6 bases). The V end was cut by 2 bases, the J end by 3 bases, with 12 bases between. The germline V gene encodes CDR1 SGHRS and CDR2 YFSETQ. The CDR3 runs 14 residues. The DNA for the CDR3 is TGCGCCAGCAGCTTAGCAACAGGGTACTACGAGCAGTACTTC. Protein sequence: CASSLATGYYEQYF. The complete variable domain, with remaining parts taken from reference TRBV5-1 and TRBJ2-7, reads KAGVTQTPRYLIKTRGQQVTLSCSPISGHRSVSWYQQTPGQGLQFLFEYFSETQRNKGNFPGRFSGRQFSNSRSEMNVSTLELGDSALYLCASSLATGYYEQYFGPGTRLTVT.

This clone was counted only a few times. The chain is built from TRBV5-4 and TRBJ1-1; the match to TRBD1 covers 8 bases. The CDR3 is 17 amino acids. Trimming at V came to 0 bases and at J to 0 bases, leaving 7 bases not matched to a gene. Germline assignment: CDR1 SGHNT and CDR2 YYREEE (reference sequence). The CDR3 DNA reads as TGTGCCAGCAGCTTGGATATGGACAGGGTTGTGAACACTGAAGCTTTCTTT. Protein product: CASSLDMDRVVNTEAFF.

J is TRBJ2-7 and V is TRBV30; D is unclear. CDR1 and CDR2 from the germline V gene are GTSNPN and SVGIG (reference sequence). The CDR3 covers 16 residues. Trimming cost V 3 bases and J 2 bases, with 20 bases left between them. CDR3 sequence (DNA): TGTGCCTGGAGCACCGTGCGTGGATCGCAGGCCTACGAGCAGTACTTC. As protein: CAWSTVRGSQAYEQYF.

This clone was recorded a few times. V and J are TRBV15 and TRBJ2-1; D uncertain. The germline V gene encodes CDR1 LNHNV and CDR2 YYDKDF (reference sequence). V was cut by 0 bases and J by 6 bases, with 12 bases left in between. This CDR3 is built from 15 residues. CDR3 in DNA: TGTGCCACCAGCAGAGACCTCTCCCCGGGCAATGAGCAGTTCTTC. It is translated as CATSRDLSPGNEQFF.

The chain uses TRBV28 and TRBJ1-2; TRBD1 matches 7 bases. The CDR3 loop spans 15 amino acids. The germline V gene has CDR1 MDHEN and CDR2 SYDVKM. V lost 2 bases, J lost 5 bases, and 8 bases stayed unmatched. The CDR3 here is CASSLGGGVGYGYTF. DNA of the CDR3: TGTGCCAGCAGTTTAGGAGGGGGCGTTGGATATGGCTACACCTTC.

CDR3 in amino acids: CASSQGPDRVRYF. DNA of the CDR3: TGCGCCAGCAGCCAAGGACCCGACAGGGTTCGGTACTTC. The rearrangement joins TRBV4-1 to TRBJ2-7, with TRBD1 matching over 7 bases. The CDR3 length is 13 residues. Germline V gives CDR1 MGHRA, CDR2 YSYEKL. V shed 1 base and J 12 bases; nucleotides not matched to a gene: 9.

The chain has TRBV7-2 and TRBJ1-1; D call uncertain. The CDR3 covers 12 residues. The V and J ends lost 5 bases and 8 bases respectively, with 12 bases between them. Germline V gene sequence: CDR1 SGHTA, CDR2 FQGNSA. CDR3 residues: CASSPLLREAFF. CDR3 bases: TGTGCCAGCAGCCCCCTTTTGCGGGAAGCTTTCTTT.

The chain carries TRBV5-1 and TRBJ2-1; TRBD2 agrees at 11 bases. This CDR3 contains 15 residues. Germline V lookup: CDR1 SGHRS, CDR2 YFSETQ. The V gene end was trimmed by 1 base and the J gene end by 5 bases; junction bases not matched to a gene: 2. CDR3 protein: CASSLLAGGHNEQFF. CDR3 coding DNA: TGCGCCAGCAGCTTGCTAGCGGGGGGCCACAATGAGCAGTTCTTC.

CDR3 residues: CASSDSGGRFQPQHF. The CDR3 DNA follows: TGTGCCAGCAGTGACTCCGGGGGAAGGTTCCAGCCCCAGCATTTT. The rearrangement joins TRBV2 to TRBJ1-5; a possible D gene is TRBD1 (5 bases). The germline V gene encodes CDR1 SNHLY and CDR2 FYNNEI. Trimming took 3 bases from V and 7 from J, leaving 16 bases between them. The CDR3 is made up of 15 amino acids.

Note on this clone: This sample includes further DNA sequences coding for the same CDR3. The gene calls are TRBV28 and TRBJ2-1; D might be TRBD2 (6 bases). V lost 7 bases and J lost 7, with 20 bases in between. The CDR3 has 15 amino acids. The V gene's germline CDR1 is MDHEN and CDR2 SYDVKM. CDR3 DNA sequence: TGTGCCAGCACGGAAGGGGCAGCGGGTGGGAATGAGCAGTTCTTC. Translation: CASTEGAAGGNEQFF.

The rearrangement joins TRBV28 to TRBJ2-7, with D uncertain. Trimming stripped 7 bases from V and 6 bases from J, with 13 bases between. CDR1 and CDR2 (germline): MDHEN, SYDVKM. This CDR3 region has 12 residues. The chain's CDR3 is CASTAQLSEQYF. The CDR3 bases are TGTGCCAGCACCGCCCAACTGAGCGAGCAGTACTTC. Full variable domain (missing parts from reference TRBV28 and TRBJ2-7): DVKVTQSSRYLVKRTGEKVFLECVQDMDHENMFWYRQDPGLGLRLIYFSYDVKMKEKGDIPEGYSVSREKKERFSLILESASTNQTSMYLCASTAQLSEQYFGPGTRLTVT.

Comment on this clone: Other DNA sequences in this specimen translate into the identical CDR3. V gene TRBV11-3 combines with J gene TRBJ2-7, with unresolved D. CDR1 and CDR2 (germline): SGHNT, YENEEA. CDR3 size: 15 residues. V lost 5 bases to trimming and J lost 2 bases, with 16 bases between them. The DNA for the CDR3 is TGTGCCAGCAGCCAGAGGCAGAAGACGGCCTACGAGCAGTACTTC. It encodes CASSQRQKTAYEQYF.

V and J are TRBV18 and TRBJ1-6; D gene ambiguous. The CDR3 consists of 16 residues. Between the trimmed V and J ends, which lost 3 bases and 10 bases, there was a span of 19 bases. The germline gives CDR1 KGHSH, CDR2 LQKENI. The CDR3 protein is CASSPSVGREESPLHF. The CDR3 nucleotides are TGTGCCAGCTCACCGAGTGTAGGGAGAGAAGAGTCACCCCTCCACTTT.

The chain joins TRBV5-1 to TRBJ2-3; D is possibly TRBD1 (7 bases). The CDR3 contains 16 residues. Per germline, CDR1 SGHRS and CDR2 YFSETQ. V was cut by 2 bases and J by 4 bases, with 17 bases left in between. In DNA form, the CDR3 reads TGCGCCAGCAGCTTAGGGGGCAGCTCGGGGGCAGATACGCAGTATTTT. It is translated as CASSLGGSSGADTQYF.

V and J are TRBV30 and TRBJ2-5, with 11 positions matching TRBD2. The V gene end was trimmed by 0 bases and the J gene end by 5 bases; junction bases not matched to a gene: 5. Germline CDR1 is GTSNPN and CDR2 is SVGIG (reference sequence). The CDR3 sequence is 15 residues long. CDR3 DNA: TGTGCCTGGAGTGTCGGTCGGACTAGCGGGGAGACCCAGTACTTC. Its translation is CAWSVGRTSGETQYF.

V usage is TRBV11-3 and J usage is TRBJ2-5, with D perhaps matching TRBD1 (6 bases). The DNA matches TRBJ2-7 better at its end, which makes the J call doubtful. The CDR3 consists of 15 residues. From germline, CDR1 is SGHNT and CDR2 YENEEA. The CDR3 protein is CASSQRDKTAYEQYF. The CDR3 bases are TGTGCCAGCAGCCAGAGGGACAAGACGGCCTACGAGCAGTACTTC.

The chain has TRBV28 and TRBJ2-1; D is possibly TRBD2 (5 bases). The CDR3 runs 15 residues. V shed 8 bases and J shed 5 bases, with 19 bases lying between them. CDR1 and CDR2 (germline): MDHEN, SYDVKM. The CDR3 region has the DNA TGTGCCAGCGAAACGTCAAGGCGGGCCCACAATGAGCAGTTCTTC. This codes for CASETSRRAHNEQFF.

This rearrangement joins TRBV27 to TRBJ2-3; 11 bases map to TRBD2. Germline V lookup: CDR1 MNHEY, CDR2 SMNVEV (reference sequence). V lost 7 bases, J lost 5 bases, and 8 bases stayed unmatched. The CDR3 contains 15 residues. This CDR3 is CASNHLAGGRDTQYF. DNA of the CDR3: TGTGCCAGCAACCACCTAGCGGGGGGCCGAGATACGCAGTATTTT.

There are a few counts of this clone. CDR3 DNA: TGTGCCATCAGTGAAGGGACTCGCTCGTTCTATGGCTACACCTTC. Residues: CAISEGTRSFYGYTF. V and J are TRBV10-3 and TRBJ1-2; D possibly corresponds to TRBD1 (5 bases). The CDR3 consists of 15 residues. V was pared by 3 bases and J by 4 bases, with 15 bases between. The germline gives CDR1 ENHRY, CDR2 SYGVKD.

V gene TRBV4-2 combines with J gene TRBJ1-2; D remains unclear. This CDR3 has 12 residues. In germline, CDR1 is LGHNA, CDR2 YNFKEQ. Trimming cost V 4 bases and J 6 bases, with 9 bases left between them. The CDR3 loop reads CASSLGGDGYTF. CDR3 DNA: TGTGCCAGCAGCCTGGGAGGCGATGGCTACACCTTC.

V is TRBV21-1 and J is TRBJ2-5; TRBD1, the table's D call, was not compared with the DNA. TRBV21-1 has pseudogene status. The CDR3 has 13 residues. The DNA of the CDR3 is TGTGCCAGCAGCAAAGGACAGCAAGAGACCCAGTACTTC. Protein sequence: CASSKGQQETQYF.

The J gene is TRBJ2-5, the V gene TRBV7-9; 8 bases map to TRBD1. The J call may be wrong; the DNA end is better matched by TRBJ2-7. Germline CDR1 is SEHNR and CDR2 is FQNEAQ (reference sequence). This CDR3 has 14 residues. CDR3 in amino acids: CASSLGQGAGEQYF. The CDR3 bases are TGTGCCAGCAGCTTAGGGCAGGGGGCCGGCGAGCAGTACTTC.